The entry below describes one TCR beta chain. This clonotype was observed a few times. The specificity of this receptor is unknown. No base quality values were provided; no much bigger clone lies one nucleotide off. CDR1 and CDR2, looked up from the germline V gene, are SGHVS and FNYEAQ. Including the terminal cysteine and phenylalanine, the CDR3 comprises 15 residues. CDR3 DNA only is kept here, 45 bases in frame from base 1. Relative to germline, V is 4 bases shorter and J is 0 bases shorter, with 12 bases between their ends. Instrument on record: Illumina MiSeq. For the original study's pipeline: Repertoire diversity was measured with the Shannon-Wiener index computed in VDJtools. A TCRbeta clonotype counted as expanded if its clonotype frequency was 3 or higher. The public reads were run again by TCRdb, first through fastp at Q25 and then through MiXCR, and only productive beta chains were kept. Rows with a matching CDR3 protein are joined into one entry that keeps the most common DNA and genes. What appears here as the V and J calls and clone size reflects TCRdb's work, not the paper's. For this sample there are about 560 distinct CDR3 sequences; roughly a sixth appear just once. The leading ten clones occupy more than 7% of the sample.

The data are from a study of precursors of human CD4 cytotoxic T cells (dated by TCRdb to 2017 to 2018). About the study as a whole: In total, some 15 donors contributed CD4+ memory subsets to the bulk TCR-seq analysis. Sequences for both the TCRalpha and TCRbeta chains came out of the TCR-seq analysis of 14 donors (table S7).

To test for a precursor-effector relationship among CD4 cytotoxic T cells, four sorted CD4+ memory subsets (TCM, TEM, IL-7Rhigh TEMRA, IL-7R- TEMRA) underwent bulk UMI-based TCR sequencing. Cells were obtained from peripheral blood mononuclear cells that had been isolated from human blood. The research as a whole found: Only about 95% of the 14 donors were included in some of the bulk TCR-seq comparisons, which suggests that not every subset was available for every donor. According to the authors, an observational design in humans cannot definitively determine the direction of differentiation between precursor and effector cells. A larger fraction of IL-7Rhigh TEMRA clonotypes than of TEM or TCM clonotypes was made up of expanded effector clonotypes. Compared with the TCM and TEM subsets, the IL-7Rhigh and IL-7R- TEMRA subsets had more restricted TCR repertoires, marked by lower diversity and more expanded clonotypes.

The sequence was obtained from a human donor in good health. Sequenced material: memory CD4+ T cells from blood (PBMCs). The chain is encoded by TRBV7-6 joined to TRBJ1-2; the D segment cannot be called with confidence. The base sequence is TGTGCCAGCAGCTCCACTGGGAATGCTAACTATGGCTACACCTTC. Its protein is CASSSTGNANYGYTF.